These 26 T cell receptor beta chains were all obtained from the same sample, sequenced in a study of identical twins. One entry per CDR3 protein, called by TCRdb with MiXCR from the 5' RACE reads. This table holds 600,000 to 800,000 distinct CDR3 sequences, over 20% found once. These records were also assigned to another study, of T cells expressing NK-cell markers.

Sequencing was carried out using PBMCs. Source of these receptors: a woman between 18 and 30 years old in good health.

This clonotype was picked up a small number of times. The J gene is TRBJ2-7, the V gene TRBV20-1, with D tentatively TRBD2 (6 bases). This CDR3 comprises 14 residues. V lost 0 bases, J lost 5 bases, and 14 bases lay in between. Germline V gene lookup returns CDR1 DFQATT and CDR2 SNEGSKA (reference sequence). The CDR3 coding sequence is TGCAGTGCTAGAGAATTCGGGAGAGGGGACGAGCAGTACTTC. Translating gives CSAREFGRGDEQYF.

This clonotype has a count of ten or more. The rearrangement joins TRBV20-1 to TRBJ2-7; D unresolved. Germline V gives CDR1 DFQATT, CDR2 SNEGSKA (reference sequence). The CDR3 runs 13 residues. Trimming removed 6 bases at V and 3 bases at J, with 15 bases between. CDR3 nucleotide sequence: TGCAGTGCCCCTGCCCAATTAGGCTACGAGCAGTACTTC. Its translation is CSAPAQLGYEQYF.

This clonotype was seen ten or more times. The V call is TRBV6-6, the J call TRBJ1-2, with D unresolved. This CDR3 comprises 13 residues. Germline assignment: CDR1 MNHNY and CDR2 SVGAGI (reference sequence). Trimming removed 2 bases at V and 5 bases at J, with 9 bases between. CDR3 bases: TGTGCCAGCAGTTACAAGGGAGGGTATGGCTACACCTTC. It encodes CASSYKGGYGYTF.

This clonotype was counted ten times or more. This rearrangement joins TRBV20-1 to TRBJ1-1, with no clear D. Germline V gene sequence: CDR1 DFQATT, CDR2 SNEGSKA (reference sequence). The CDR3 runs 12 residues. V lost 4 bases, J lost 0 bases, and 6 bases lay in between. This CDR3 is CSANRMNTEAFF. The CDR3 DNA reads TGCAGTGCTAACAGAATGAACACTGAAGCTTTCTTT.

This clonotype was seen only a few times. This CDR3 is CSARDWGDSAYNEQFF. DNA for the CDR3: TGCAGTGCTAGAGATTGGGGGGACAGTGCCTACAATGAGCAGTTCTTC. The V call is TRBV20-1, the J call TRBJ2-1; D might be TRBD1 (7 bases). The CDR3 totals 16 residues. CDR1 and CDR2 from the germline V gene are DFQATT and SNEGSKA (reference sequence). Trimming pared 0 bases from V and 2 bases from J, leaving 14 bases between.

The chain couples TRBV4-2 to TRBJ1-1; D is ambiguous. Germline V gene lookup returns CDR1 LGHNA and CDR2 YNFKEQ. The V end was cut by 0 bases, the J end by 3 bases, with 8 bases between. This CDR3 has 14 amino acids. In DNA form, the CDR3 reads TGTGCCAGCAGCCAAGAAGGGAGGGACACTGAAGCTTTCTTT. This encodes CASSQEGRDTEAFF.

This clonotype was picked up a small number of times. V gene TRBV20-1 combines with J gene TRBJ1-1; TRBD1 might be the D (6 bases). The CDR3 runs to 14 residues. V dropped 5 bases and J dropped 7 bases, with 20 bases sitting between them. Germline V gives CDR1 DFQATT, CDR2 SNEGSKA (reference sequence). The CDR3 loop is CSAEGVRADNEAFF. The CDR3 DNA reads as TGCAGTGCTGAGGGGGTACGGGCCGACAATGAAGCTTTCTTT.

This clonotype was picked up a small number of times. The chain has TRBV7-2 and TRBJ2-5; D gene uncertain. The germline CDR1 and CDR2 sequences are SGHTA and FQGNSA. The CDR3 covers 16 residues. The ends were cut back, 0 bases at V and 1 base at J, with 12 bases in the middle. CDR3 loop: CASSLAPDGSQETQYF. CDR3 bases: TGTGCCAGCAGCTTAGCCCCGGATGGCTCCCAAGAGACCCAGTACTTC.

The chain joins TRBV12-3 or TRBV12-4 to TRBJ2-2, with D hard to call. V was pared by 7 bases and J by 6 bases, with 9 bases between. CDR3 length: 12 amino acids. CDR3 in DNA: TGTGCCAGCAATTTCGCAGCCGGGGAGCTGTTTTTT. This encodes CASNFAAGELFF.

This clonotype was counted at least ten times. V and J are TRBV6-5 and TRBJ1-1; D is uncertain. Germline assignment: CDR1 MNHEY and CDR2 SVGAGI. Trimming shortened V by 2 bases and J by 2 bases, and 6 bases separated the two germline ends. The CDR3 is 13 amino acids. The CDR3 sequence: CASSYIPNTEAFF. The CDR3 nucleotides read TGTGCCAGCAGTTACATCCCCAACACTGAAGCTTTCTTT.

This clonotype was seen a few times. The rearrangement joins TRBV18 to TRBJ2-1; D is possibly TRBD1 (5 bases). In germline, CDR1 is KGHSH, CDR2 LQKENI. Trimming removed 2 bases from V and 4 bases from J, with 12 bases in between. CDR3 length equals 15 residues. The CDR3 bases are TGTGCCAGCTCACCAGGGGCAACGAAGTACAATGAGCAGTTCTTC. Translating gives CASSPGATKYNEQFF.

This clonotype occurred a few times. CDR3 bases: TGTGCCAGCAGTTACTCTGCAATAGAGCAAGAGACCCAGTACTTC. This translates into CASSYSAIEQETQYF. The chain has TRBV6-5 and TRBJ2-5; D is ambiguous. In germline, CDR1 is MNHEY, CDR2 SVGAGI. V was trimmed by 0 bases and J by 2 bases, leaving 10 bases between them. This CDR3 comprises 15 residues.

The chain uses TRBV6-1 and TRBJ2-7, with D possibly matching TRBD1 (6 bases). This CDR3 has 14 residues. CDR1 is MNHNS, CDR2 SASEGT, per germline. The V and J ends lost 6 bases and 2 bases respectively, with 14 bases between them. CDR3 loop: CASRWTVSPYEQYF. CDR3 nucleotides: TGTGCCAGCAGATGGACAGTTTCCCCCTACGAGCAGTACTTC.

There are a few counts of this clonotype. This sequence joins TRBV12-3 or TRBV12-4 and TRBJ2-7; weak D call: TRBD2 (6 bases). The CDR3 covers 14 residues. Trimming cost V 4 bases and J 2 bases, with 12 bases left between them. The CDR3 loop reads CASSSGGVTYEQYF. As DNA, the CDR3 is TGTGCCAGCAGTTCAGGAGGGGTCACCTACGAGCAGTACTTC.

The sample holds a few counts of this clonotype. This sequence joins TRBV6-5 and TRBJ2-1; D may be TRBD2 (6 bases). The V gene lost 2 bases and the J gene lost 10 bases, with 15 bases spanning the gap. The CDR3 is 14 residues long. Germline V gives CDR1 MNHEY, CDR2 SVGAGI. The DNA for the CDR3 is TGTGCCAGCAGTTACGATCTAGCCGGGAGAGAGCAGTTCTTC. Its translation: CASSYDLAGREQFF.

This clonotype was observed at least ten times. CDR3 sequence (DNA): TGTGCCAGCTCTCCGGGACTAGCGGGCGCAGATACGCAGTATTTT. Translating it yields CASSPGLAGADTQYF. V gene TRBV18 combines with J gene TRBJ2-3, with 12 bases fitting TRBD2. Germline values: CDR1 KGHSH, CDR2 LQKENI. After removal of 6 bases from V and 4 bases from J, the junction contained 5 bases not matched to a gene. This CDR3 spans 15 amino acids.

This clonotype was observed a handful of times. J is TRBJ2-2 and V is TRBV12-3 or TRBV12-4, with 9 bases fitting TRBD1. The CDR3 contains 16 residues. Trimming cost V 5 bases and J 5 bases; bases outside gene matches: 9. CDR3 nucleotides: TGTGCCAGCAGTCCCCGGGACAGGGATTGGACCGGGGAGCTGTTTTTT. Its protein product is CASSPRDRDWTGELFF.

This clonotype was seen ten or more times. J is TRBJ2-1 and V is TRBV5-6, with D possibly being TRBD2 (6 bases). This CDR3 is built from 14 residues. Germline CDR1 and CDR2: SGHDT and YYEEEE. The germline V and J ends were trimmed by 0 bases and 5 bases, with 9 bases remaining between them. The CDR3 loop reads CASSLAAGNNEQFF. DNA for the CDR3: TGTGCCAGCAGCTTGGCGGCGGGAAACAATGAGCAGTTCTTC. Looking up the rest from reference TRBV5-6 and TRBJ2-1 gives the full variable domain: DAGVTQSPTHLIKTRGQQVTLRCSPKSGHDTVSWYQQALGQGPQFIFQYYEEEERQRGNFPDRFSGHQFPNYSSELNVNALLLGDSALYLCASSLAAGNNEQFFGPGTRLTVL.

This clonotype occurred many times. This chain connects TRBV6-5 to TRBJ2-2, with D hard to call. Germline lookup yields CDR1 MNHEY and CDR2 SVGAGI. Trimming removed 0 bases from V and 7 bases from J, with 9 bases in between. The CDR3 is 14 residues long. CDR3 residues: CASSYSRRGGELFF. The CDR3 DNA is TGTGCCAGCAGTTACTCCCGTCGCGGCGGGGAGCTGTTTTTT.

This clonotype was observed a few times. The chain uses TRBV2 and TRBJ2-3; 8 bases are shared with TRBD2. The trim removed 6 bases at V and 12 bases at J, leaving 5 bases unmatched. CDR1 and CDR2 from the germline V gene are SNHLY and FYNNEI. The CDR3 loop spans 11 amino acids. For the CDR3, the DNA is TGTGCCAGCAGCGGGGGGGCAAACCAGTATTTT. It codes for CASSGGANQYF.

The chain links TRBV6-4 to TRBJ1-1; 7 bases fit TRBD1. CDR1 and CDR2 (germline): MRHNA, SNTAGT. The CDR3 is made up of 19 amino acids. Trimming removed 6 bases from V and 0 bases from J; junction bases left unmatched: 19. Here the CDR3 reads CASRDPFDRVEGMNTEAFF. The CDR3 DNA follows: TGTGCCAGCAGAGACCCTTTCGACAGGGTAGAGGGGATGAACACTGAAGCTTTCTTT.

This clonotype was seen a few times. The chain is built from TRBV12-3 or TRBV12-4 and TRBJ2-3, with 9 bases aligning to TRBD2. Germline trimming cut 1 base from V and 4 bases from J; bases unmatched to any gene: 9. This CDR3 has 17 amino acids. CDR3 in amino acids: CASSLVPSGALADTQYF. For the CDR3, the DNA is TGTGCCAGCAGTTTAGTTCCTAGCGGGGCGCTCGCAGATACGCAGTATTTT.

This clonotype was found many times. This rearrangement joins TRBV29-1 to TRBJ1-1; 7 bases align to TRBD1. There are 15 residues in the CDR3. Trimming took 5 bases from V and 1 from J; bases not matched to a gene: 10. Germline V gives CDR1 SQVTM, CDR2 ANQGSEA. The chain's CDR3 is CSVTGPGGRNTEAFF. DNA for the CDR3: TGCAGCGTTACCGGTCCAGGGGGTCGGAACACTGAAGCTTTCTTT.

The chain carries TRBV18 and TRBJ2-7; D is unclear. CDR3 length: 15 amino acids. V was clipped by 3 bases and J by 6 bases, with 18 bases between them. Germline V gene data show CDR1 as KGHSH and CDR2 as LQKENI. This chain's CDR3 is CASSPATRKIAEQYF. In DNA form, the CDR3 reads TGTGCCAGCTCACCTGCGACGCGGAAAATAGCCGAGCAGTACTTC.

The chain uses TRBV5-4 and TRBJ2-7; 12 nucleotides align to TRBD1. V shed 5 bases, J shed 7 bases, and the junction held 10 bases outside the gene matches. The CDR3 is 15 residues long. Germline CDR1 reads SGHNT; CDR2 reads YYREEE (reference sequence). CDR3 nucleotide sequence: TGTGCCAGCAGTTCCGCCGGGACAGGGGGCTTTGAGCAGTACTTC. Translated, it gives CASSSAGTGGFEQYF.

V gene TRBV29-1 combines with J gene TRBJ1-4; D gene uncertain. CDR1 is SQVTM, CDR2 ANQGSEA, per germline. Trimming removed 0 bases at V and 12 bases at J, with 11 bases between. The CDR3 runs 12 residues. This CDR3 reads CSVEDPSVELFF. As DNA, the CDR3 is TGCAGCGTTGAAGATCCTTCGGTTGAACTGTTTTTT. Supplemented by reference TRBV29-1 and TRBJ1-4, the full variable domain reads SAVISQKPSRDICQRGTSLTIQCQVDSQVTMMFWYRQQPGQSLTLIATANQGSEATYESGFVIDKFPISRPNLTFSTLTVSNMSPEDSSIYLCSVEDPSVELFFGSGTQLSVL.